This paragraph reports one TCR beta chain. This clonotype was found many times. Its specific antigen is unknown. Nothing much larger sits one base from this clone, and base qualities are not available. The entry originates in a study of blood T cells in healthy people across ages (dated by TCRdb to about 2015). Looking at the study overall: In model experiments, template switching captured roughly one uniquely barcoded TCR beta cDNA molecule for every two T cells. Donors were grouped into four age groups: young (average approximately 15 years), middle-aged (39), aged (about 60) and long-lived (around 80). The study measured age-related changes in TCR beta repertoire diversity using deep sequencing normalized with unique cDNA molecular identifiers. For two donors (one aged 18 to 30 and one aged 80 or older), the study analyzed two additional independent replicas of 1 million unique cDNA reads from the same blood draw. To avoid experimental bias, donors of different ages were randomly spread across the sequencing lanes.

What the authors observed across the whole study: Compared with the aged group, the long-lived group had more naive CD4+ T cells, fewer expanded clones and increased TCR diversity, a pattern suggesting age selection. The CMV infection status of donors was not known, potentially confounding age-related changes in expanded clonotypes. Estimates of total diversity from one million sequenced T cells were regarded as lower bounds and underestimates. Observed TCR beta diversity per million T cells fell roughly linearly with age, and a significant reduction was already apparent by age approximately 40. Conclusive comparison of naive and antigen-experienced compartments was prevented by the profiling of bulk unsorted PBMCs. Observed TCR beta diversity correlated strongly with the percentage of naive T cells measured by flow cytometry.

Systemically healthy Caucasian individuals from Russia, 39 in total and aged about 6 to 100 years, were included as donors. Roughly 10 milliliters of peripheral blood were drawn from each donor into EDTA-treated Vacutainer tubes. PBMCs were isolated by Ficoll-Paque density-gradient centrifugation, with at least 6.5 million obtained per sample. Trizol reagent was used to extract total RNA from the PBMCs, yielding at least 5 micrograms per sample. For every donor, flow cytometry on a PBMC aliquot measured the percentage of naive CD45RAhigh/CD27high T cells. To prepare the library, 5' RACE was applied. TCRdb names Illumina HiSeq 2500 as the instrument used. The second PCR ran for roughly 7 to 11 cycles and used a J-beta primer mix along with a sample-barcoded 5' primer. A unique molecular identifier was introduced onto each TCR beta cDNA molecule by a template-switch 5' adaptor carrying 12 random nucleotides. Each sample yielded at least 3 million CDR3-containing paired-end reads. First-strand cDNA was synthesized from all RNA with the Mint cDNA synthesis kit, primed by a TRBC-specific oligonucleotide. Following uracil-DNA glycosylase treatment, all cDNA underwent a first 18-cycle PCR with the universal primers M1SS and BC2_uni_R. The study's own analysis went as follows. Each sample was normalized by randomly selecting 1 million high-quality reads, each carrying a distinct molecular identifier. Instead of being binned into consensus sequences, reads with shared molecular identifiers were discarded. MiTCR, set to a Q25 quality threshold and the strictest error-elimination algorithm, was used for CDR3 identification, clonotype clustering and error correction. A nonparametric unseen species model using Euler transformation provided a lower-bound estimate of total TCR beta diversity. The public reads were run again by TCRdb, first through fastp at Q25 and then through MiXCR, and only productive beta chains were kept. Rows with one shared CDR3 protein collapse into an entry with the most common genes and DNA. The V and J calls were not made by the authors but by TCRdb's processing. The sample table shows hundreds of thousands of distinct CDR3 sequences, and over 40% are seen once. Approximately 13% of the sample is in the top ten clones.

The CDR3 sequence holds 14 residues, the cysteine and phenylalanine included. Only the CDR3 portion is preserved as DNA: 42 bases, with reading frame beginning at the first base. The trim is 8 bases for V and 0 bases for J, with a gap of 12 bases between the germline ends. The germline V gene (reference sequence) gives CDR1 as SSHAT and CDR2 as FNYEAQ. The rearrangement joined TRBV7-7 to TRBJ2-3; TRBD2 could be the D gene, as 5 bases match. The sequencing sample was made of blood. This TCR derives from an elderly woman in good health. The DNA reads TGTGCCAGCGCCCCTAGCCTTAGCACAGATACGCAGTATTTT. The encoded protein is CASAPSLSTDTQYF.